One and the same sample provided the 4 T cell receptor beta chains below, sequenced in a study of T-cell reconstitution after alpha-beta-depleted transplantation in children. The TCRbeta library was prepared with unique molecular identifiers. TCRdb redid the calling of the PCR reads with MiXCR, one entry per CDR3 protein. The repertoire consists of 350,000 to 500,000 distinct CDR3 sequences, with 43% occurring once and the leading ten covering around 29%. The starting material was PBMCs, obtained before TCRalphabeta/CD19-depleted stem cell transplant. The receptors were gathered from a girl aged 2 to 10 with aplastic anemia, due to receive a stem cell transplant.

This clonotype was observed a handful of times. The chain couples TRBV7-3 to TRBJ2-2; maybe TRBD2 (5 bases). Per germline, CDR1 SGHTA and CDR2 FQGTGA. Trimming left V 0 bases short and J 6 bases short, with 17 bases between. The CDR3 is 17 residues long. The CDR3 protein is CASSLTVARVGAGELFF. The DNA of the CDR3 is TGTGCCAGCAGCTTAACGGTCGCGCGGGTTGGGGCCGGGGAGCTGTTTTTT.

This clonotype was counted at least ten times. The chain uses TRBV6-4 and TRBJ2-2; maybe TRBD1 (6 bases). This CDR3 has 15 amino acids. V was cut by 6 bases and J by 1 base, with 12 bases left in between. Germline CDR1 reads MRHNA; CDR2 reads SNTAGT. The CDR3 reads CASSPGVLNTGELFF. CDR3 sequence (DNA): TGTGCCAGCAGCCCAGGGGTCTTGAACACCGGGGAGCTGTTTTTT.

This chain joins TRBV6-5 and TRBJ2-1; 8 nucleotides agree with TRBD1. The junction had 1 base not matched to a gene; V was cut back by 0 bases and J by 12 bases. Germline V gene data show CDR1 as MNHEY and CDR2 as SVGAGI. CDR3 length: 12 amino acids. Here the CDR3 DNA reads TGTGCCAGCAGTTACTCTACAGGGGGGCAGTTCTTC. It specifies CASSYSTGGQFF.

The V and J genes are TRBV7-9 and TRBJ2-7; D might be TRBD1 or TRBD2, each matching 5 bases. V was shortened by 5 bases and J by 5 bases, with 10 bases between the two germline ends. The CDR3 contains 12 residues. Germline V gene lookup returns CDR1 SEHNR and CDR2 FQNEAQ (reference sequence). The CDR3 reads CASSPGPNEQYF. The DNA of the CDR3 is TGTGCCAGCAGCCCGGGACCGAACGAGCAGTACTTC.